This T cell receptor (beta chain) was captured in a study of T cell responses to AZD1222 COVID-19 vaccine. General observations from the study: With dominance at 160-218 and 743-854, vaccine-associated CD4 TCRs spanned spike.

The V gene's germline CDR1 is LNHNV and CDR2 YYDKDF (reference sequence). V lost 1 base and J 0 bases, leaving 7 bases between the germline ends. This CDR3 is 14 amino acids long. Assay: immunoSEQ multiplex PCR; the TCRdb copy retains only in-frame clones and omits some. This table holds about 140,000 clones, around 88% found once. Points on this clone: The antigen is undetermined.

This specimen consisted of peripheral blood, obtained on day 0 of AZD1222 vaccination. The gene calls are TRBV15 and TRBJ2-7, with D unclear. The sequence was collected from an adult in good health. This chain's CDR3 is CATSRGWDSYEQYF. In DNA form, the CDR3 reads TGTGCCACCAGCAGAGGTTGGGACTCCTACGAGCAGTACTTC. The full variable domain, rest sourced from reference TRBV15 and TRBJ2-7, is DAMVIQNPRYQVTQFGKPVTLSCSQTLNHNVMYWYQQKSSQAPKLLFHYYDKDFNNEADTPDNFQSRRPNTSFCFLDIRSPGLGDTAMYLCATSRGWDSYEQYFGPGTRLTVT.